This TCR beta chain was captured in a study of blood T cell repertoires in COVID-19. The ends lost 5 bases at V and 3 bases at J; junction bases unmatched: 8. The CDR3 is 15 residues long. From germline, CDR1 is MNHEY and CDR2 SMNVEV (reference sequence). Method: immunoSEQ multiplex PCR; TCRdb's copy keeps in-frame clones and lacks some. The profile covers about 78,000 clones, with about 85% appearing a single time and over 5.5% taken by the ten largest. This sequence joins TRBV27 and TRBJ2-7, with 9 bases matching TRBD1. Source material: peripheral blood. The clonotype was recovered from a man in his fifties or sixties with active or convalescent COVID-19. For the CDR3, the DNA is TGTGCCAGCAGTCCCGCCGGGACAGGGATCTACGAGCAGTACTTC. Its translation is CASSPAGTGIYEQYF.